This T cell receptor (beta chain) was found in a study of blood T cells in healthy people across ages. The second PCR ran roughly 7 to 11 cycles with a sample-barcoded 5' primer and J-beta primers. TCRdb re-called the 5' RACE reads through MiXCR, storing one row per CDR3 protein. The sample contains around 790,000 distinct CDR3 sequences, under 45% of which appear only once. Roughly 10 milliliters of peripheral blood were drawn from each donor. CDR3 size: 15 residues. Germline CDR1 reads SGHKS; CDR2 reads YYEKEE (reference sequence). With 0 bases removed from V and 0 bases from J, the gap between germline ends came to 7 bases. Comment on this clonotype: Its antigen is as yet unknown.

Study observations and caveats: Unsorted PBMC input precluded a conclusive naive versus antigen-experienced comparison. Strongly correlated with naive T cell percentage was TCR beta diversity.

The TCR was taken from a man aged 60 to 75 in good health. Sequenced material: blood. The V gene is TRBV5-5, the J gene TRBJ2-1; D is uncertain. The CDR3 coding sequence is TGTGCCAGCAGCTTGGACCACCCCTCCTACAATGAGCAGTTCTTC. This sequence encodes CASSLDHPSYNEQFF. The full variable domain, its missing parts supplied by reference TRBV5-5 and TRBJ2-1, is DAGVTQSPTHLIKTRGQQVTLRCSPISGHKSVSWYQQVLGQGPQFIFQYYEKEERGRGNFPDRFSARQFPNYSSELNVNALLLGDSALYLCASSLDHPSYNEQFFGPGTRLTVL.